This T cell receptor (beta chain) was profiled in a study of shared clonotypes between healthy human individuals. Partitioning of CD4+ cells yielded a CD45RA+ naive subset and a CD45RA-negative memory subset. The CDR3 loop spans 14 amino acids. The ends lost 6 bases at V and 3 bases at J; junction bases unmatched: 4. Germline assignment: CDR1 LNHDA and CDR2 SQIVND (reference sequence). Overall study findings and caveats: The expectation was that sequencing depth would affect clonotype sharing among donors. Non-shared clonotypes were found to have lower generation probabilities than the clonotypes that were shared by all four of the sorted-subset donors.

The assay was immunoSEQ multiplex PCR, and TCRdb's table has in-frame clones only and misses some. Among some 1,600,000 clones, about 98% were seen once, and the ten largest hold about 0.4%. Concerning this clone: Its antigen is not known.

This sequence joins TRBV19 and TRBJ2-7, with 11 bases matching TRBD2. The sequenced sample was naive CD4+ T cells sorted from blood. As to subset: CD45RA+ positively selected. The clonotype originates from a man aged 25-45 years in good health. This CDR3 reads CASSRLAGNYEQYF. The CDR3, as DNA: TGTGCCAGTAGCCGACTAGCGGGAAACTACGAGCAGTACTTC.